Presented here are 6 T cell receptor beta chains from one specimen sequenced in a study of OX40 agonist ivuxolimab in advanced cancers. TCRdb's table, derived via immunoSEQ multiplex PCR, lists solely in-frame clones and lacks some. The sample includes some 59,000 clones, 84% of them seen just once. Sequences were derived from CD4+ or CD8+ T cells sorted from blood, sampled in a trial of the OX40 agonist ivuxolimab. The origin of the receptors is an adult with an advanced solid tumor such as melanoma, head and neck, liver or kidney cancer.

This sequence joins TRBV5-1 and TRBJ1-6; D is possibly TRBD1 (5 bases). This CDR3 is 14 amino acids long. Germline CDR1 reads SGHRS; CDR2 reads YFSETQ. Deletions cut 1 base from V and 8 bases from J, with 10 bases between. This CDR3 reads CASSLTGRDSPLHF. The CDR3 nucleotides are TGCGCCAGCAGCTTGACAGGAAGGGATTCACCCCTCCACTTT.

This clone was counted a few times. The rearrangement links TRBV7-9 to TRBJ1-2; D gene uncertain. The CDR3 covers 11 residues. V lost 4 bases to trimming and J lost 7 bases, with 7 bases between them. Germline V gene lookup returns CDR1 SEHNR and CDR2 FQNEAQ (reference sequence). This CDR3 is CASSSALGYTF. The CDR3, as DNA: TGTGCCAGCAGCTCGGCACTTGGCTACACCTTC.

The CDR3 DNA is TGTGCCAGCAGGACCACTGGGGCATCCTATGGCTACACCTTC. As protein: CASRTTGASYGYTF. The chain joins TRBV6-1 to TRBJ1-2, with D possibly being TRBD1 (5 bases). Between the trimmed V and J ends, which lost 6 bases and 4 bases, there was a span of 15 bases. The CDR3 runs 14 residues. Germline V gene lookup returns CDR1 MNHNS and CDR2 SASEGT.

This clone was recorded once. This sequence joins TRBV19 and TRBJ1-1; D is unclear. Germline CDR1 LNHDA, CDR2 SQIVND (reference sequence). The CDR3 extends over 14 amino acids. V dropped 4 bases and J dropped 6 bases, with 15 bases sitting between them. CDR3 sequence reads: CASSTDHLGAEAFF. For the CDR3, the DNA is TGTGCCAGTAGTACCGATCACCTGGGCGCTGAAGCTTTCTTT. Full variable domain (remainder filled in from reference TRBV19 and TRBJ1-1): DGGITQSPKYLFRKEGQNVTLSCEQNLNHDAMYWYRQDPGQGLRLIYYSQIVNDFQKGDIAEGYSVSREKKESFPLTVTSAQKNPTAFYLCASSTDHLGAEAFFGQGTRLTVV.

V is TRBV7-9 and J is TRBJ2-7; 7 bases are a match to TRBD1. Germline assignment: CDR1 SEHNR and CDR2 FQNEAQ (reference sequence). Unmatched junction bases numbered 8, after V lost 3 bases and J lost 3 bases. The CDR3 extends over 15 amino acids. Here the CDR3 reads CASSFDTGVYYEQYF. Written as DNA, the CDR3 is TGTGCCAGCAGCTTCGATACAGGGGTCTACTACGAGCAGTACTTC.

The chain joins TRBV7-9 to TRBJ2-2; 7 bases agree with TRBD1. V lost 4 bases to trimming and J lost 4 bases; unmatched junction nucleotides: 9. The CDR3 loop spans 16 amino acids. In germline, CDR1 is SEHNR, CDR2 FQNEAQ (reference sequence). The CDR3: CASSSPVGTATGELFF. CDR3 DNA sequence: TGTGCCAGCAGCTCCCCAGTAGGGACAGCCACCGGGGAGCTGTTTTTT.